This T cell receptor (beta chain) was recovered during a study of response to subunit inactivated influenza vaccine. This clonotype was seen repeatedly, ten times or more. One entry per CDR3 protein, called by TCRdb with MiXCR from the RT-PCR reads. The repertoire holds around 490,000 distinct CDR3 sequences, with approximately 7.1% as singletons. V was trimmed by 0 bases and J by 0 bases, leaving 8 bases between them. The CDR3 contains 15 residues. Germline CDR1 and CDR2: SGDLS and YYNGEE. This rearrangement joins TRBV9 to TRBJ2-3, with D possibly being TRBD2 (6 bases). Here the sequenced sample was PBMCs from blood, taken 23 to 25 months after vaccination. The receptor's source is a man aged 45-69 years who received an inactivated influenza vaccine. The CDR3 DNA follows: TGTGCCAGCAGCGTAGGGGACTTCAGCACAGATACGCAGTATTTT. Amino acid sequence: CASSVGDFSTDTQYF.